These 28 T cell receptor beta chains share one sample of origin, sequenced in a study of T cells expressing NK-cell markers. TCRdb reprocessed the 5' RACE reads and reports one entry per CDR3 protein, with no DNA. This sample carries about 180,000 distinct CDR3 sequences, with around 20% going to the ten biggest clones. The sample taken for sequencing was blood T cells: a sorted CD56 or NKG2C T cell subset, CD4+ or CD8+ T cells, or bulk PBMC T cells (not recorded which). These TCRs come from a man between 18 and 69 years old in good health.

This rearrangement joins TRBV20-1 to TRBJ1-2; TCRdb selects TRBD1, and the lack of DNA leaves this call unchecked. The CDR3 length is 13 residues. Germline assignment: CDR1 DFQATT and CDR2 SNEGSKA (reference sequence). CDR3 in amino acids: CSATFRDTYGYTF.

V gene TRBV12-3 or TRBV12-4 combines with J gene TRBJ2-7; there is no DNA to check the TCRdb D call of TRBD1. The CDR3 has 11 residues. The CDR3: CASWGGYEQYF.

The chain couples TRBV13 to TRBJ2-7; the TCRdb call, TRBD1, lacks DNA for checking. CDR1 and CDR2 (germline): PRHDT, FYEKMQ (reference sequence). The CDR3 contains 14 residues. This CDR3 is CASSLRTGSHEQYF.

The chain joins TRBV2 to TRBJ1-4; the TRBD1 assignment by TCRdb is unverifiable without DNA. This CDR3 is built from 14 residues. The germline V gene has CDR1 SNHLY and CDR2 FYNNEI. CDR3 amino acids: CASRGQGVNEKLFF.

The V call is TRBV7-9, the J call TRBJ2-1; there is no DNA to check the TCRdb D call of TRBD1. Germline lookup yields CDR1 SEHNR and CDR2 FQNEAQ (reference sequence). This CDR3 is 16 amino acids long. This CDR3 reads CASSSKGVSPYNEQFF.

The chain uses TRBV28 and TRBJ2-7; checking the TCRdb D call of TRBD1 is not possible without DNA. In germline, CDR1 is MDHEN, CDR2 SYDVKM. This CDR3 has 13 residues. Here the CDR3 reads CASSLWGRNEQYF.

The chain is built from TRBV27 and TRBJ2-7; no DNA is available, so the TRBD1 call from TCRdb remains unchecked. The CDR3 has 18 amino acids. From germline, CDR1 is MNHEY and CDR2 SMNVEV (reference sequence). CDR3 protein: CASSLEGQGTARTYEQYF.

The CDR3 region is CASSNSLGPRRETQYF. J is TRBJ2-5 and V is TRBV21-1; lacking DNA, the TRBD1 call made by TCRdb goes unchecked. TRBV21-1 is flagged as a pseudogene. The CDR3 totals 16 residues.

The rearrangement joins TRBV4-1 to TRBJ2-7; TCRdb picks TRBD1, but there is no DNA to check that call. CDR1 is MGHRA, CDR2 YSYEKL, per germline. This CDR3 contains 15 residues. The CDR3 spells CASSYRDRVSYEQYF.

The V call is TRBV20-1, the J call TRBJ2-7; TCRdb proposes TRBD1, but this gene call is untestable without DNA. CDR3 length: 15 amino acids. Germline-derived CDR1 and CDR2 are DFQATT and SNEGSKA (reference sequence). The CDR3 sequence: CSARAASGRVYEQYF.

This chain links TRBV5-5 with TRBJ1-6. The germline CDR1 and CDR2 sequences are SGHKS and YYEKEE (reference sequence). The CDR3 has 14 amino acids. CDR3 region: CASSTGTSNSPLHF.

The V call is TRBV19, the J call TRBJ1-2; TCRdb selects TRBD1, and the lack of DNA leaves this call unchecked. Looked up from germline, CDR1 is LNHDA and CDR2 is SQIVND (reference sequence). The CDR3 extends over 13 amino acids. CDR3 sequence reads: CATRTGIVGGYTF.

The chain combines TRBV19 with TRBJ2-3. This CDR3 is built from 14 residues. Germline V lookup: CDR1 LNHDA, CDR2 SQIVND (reference sequence). CDR3: CASSIDGLSDTQYF.

This chain links TRBV20-1 with TRBJ2-1; TCRdb's D gene call, TRBD1, goes unchecked for lack of DNA. The CDR3 spans 15 residues. Germline CDR1 and CDR2: DFQATT and SNEGSKA (reference sequence). This CDR3 reads CSATDLGGGPNEQFF.

This chain joins TRBV6-2 or TRBV6-3 and TRBJ2-1; with no DNA, the TCRdb D assignment of TRBD1 cannot be verified. Germline values: CDR1 MNHEY, CDR2 SVGEGT. This CDR3 is built from 13 residues. The CDR3 protein is CASSLQGRDEQFF.

The chain is built from TRBV6-1 and TRBJ2-7; without DNA, the TCRdb call of TRBD1 cannot be checked. Germline CDR1 is MNHNS and CDR2 is SASEGT. This CDR3 is 13 amino acids long. The CDR3 region is CASSTGGEYEQYF.

The CDR3 region is CASSPGLAGGSFTDTQYF. J is TRBJ2-3 and V is TRBV9; TCRdb designates TRBD2, a call that cannot be tested without DNA. The CDR3 length is 18 residues. CDR1 and CDR2 from the germline V gene are SGDLS and YYNGEE.

The chain employs TRBV20-1 and TRBJ2-7; TCRdb indicates TRBD1, and absent DNA this call remains unverified. Germline V gene lookup returns CDR1 DFQATT and CDR2 SNEGSKA (reference sequence). There are 15 residues in the CDR3. CDR3 amino acids: CSARDLGQGGYEQYF.

This chain uses TRBV12-3 or TRBV12-4 with TRBJ1-2; TCRdb calls TRBD1, which cannot be checked without DNA. There are 14 residues in the CDR3. The CDR3 loop is CASSYGGLHYGYTF.

CDR3 loop: CASSQQGAPLFDTQYF. The chain links TRBV7-2 to TRBJ2-3; with no DNA, the TCRdb D assignment of TRBD1 cannot be verified. Germline V lookup: CDR1 SGHTA, CDR2 FQGNSA. There are 16 residues in the CDR3.

The chain joins TRBV7-8 to TRBJ2-3. Germline assignment: CDR1 SGHVS and CDR2 FQNEAQ. The CDR3 loop spans 13 amino acids. This chain's CDR3 is CASSLAGADTQYF.

The chain joins TRBV5-1 to TRBJ1-6; absent DNA, TCRdb's TRBD1 call cannot be checked. There are 16 residues in the CDR3. Looked up from germline, CDR1 is SGHRS and CDR2 is YFSETQ. The CDR3 reads CASSPTDRGHNSPLHF.

J is TRBJ2-6 and V is TRBV7-6. This CDR3 is 17 amino acids long. Per the germline V gene, CDR1 is SGHVS and CDR2 is FNYEAQ. CDR3 protein: CASSSKDTLSGANVLTF.

This chain joins TRBV12-3 or TRBV12-4 and TRBJ2-4; without DNA, the TCRdb call of TRBD1 cannot be checked. The CDR3 sequence is 14 residues long. CDR3 loop: CASSLQGEEDIQYF.

The CDR3 region is CASSQDFETTPSYEQYF. This chain joins TRBV4-1 and TRBJ2-7; the D call from TCRdb, TRBD2, cannot be confirmed without DNA. Germline V lookup: CDR1 MGHRA, CDR2 YSYEKL. This CDR3 region has 17 residues.

The chain is built from TRBV6-1 and TRBJ1-6. Germline assignment: CDR1 MNHNS and CDR2 SASEGT. CDR3 length equals 14 residues. This chain's CDR3 is CASSDRPDNSPLHF.

The rearrangement uses TRBV10-3 and TRBJ2-2; the TCRdb D gene call, TRBD2, has no DNA to confirm it. This CDR3 is 14 amino acids long. Per the germline V gene, CDR1 is ENHRY and CDR2 is SYGVKD. Here the CDR3 reads CAINGRVDTGELFF.

The chain has TRBV29-1 and TRBJ2-2; TCRdb returns TRBD1, unconfirmable since there is no DNA. The CDR3 is 14 amino acids. Per germline, CDR1 SQVTM and CDR2 ANQGSEA. CDR3 loop: CSVPEGTGSGELFF.